These 24 T cell receptor beta chains were all obtained from the same sample, sequenced in a study of blood T cell repertoires in COVID-19. Profiled with immunoSEQ multiplex PCR; TCRdb holds only in-frame clones, not every one. Of approximately 210,000 clones listed, about four fifths were seen once; the top ten hold 3.6%. The specimen sequenced was peripheral blood. These receptor sequences come from a woman older than 75 with acute or convalescent COVID-19.

V gene TRBV2 combines with J gene TRBJ2-3, with D tentatively TRBD1 (7 bases). This CDR3 comprises 13 residues. The V end was cut by 8 bases, the J end by 1 base, with 10 bases between. CDR1 and CDR2 from the germline V gene are SNHLY and FYNNEI. The CDR3 region is CASAGQRTDTQYF. The CDR3 DNA reads as TGTGCCAGCGCGGGACAGCGCACAGATACGCAGTATTTT.

The J gene is TRBJ2-1, the V gene TRBV6-5, with TRBD1 matching 10 bases. This CDR3 spans 13 amino acids. Losses at the gene ends were 11 bases for V and 4 bases for J; bases not matched to a gene: 5. The V gene's germline CDR1 is MNHEY and CDR2 SVGAGI. The CDR3 spells CAGDRGDYNEQFF. The CDR3 nucleotides read TGTGCCGGGGACAGGGGTGATTACAATGAGCAGTTCTTC.

The DNA of the CDR3 is TGTGCCAGCAGCTTGGGGCGGGTCTATAATTCACCCCTCCACTTT. It translates to CASSLGRVYNSPLHF. The V call is TRBV5-5, the J call TRBJ1-6; D is undetermined. CDR1 is SGHKS and CDR2 is YYEKEE in the germline V gene (reference sequence). V was pared by 0 bases and J by 3 bases, with 7 bases between. The CDR3 extends over 15 amino acids. Full variable domain (remainder filled in from reference TRBV5-5 and TRBJ1-6): DAGVTQSPTHLIKTRGQQVTLRCSPISGHKSVSWYQQVLGQGPQFIFQYYEKEERGRGNFPDRFSARQFPNYSSELNVNALLLGDSALYLCASSLGRVYNSPLHFGNGTRLTVT.

The rearrangement joins TRBV6-4 to TRBJ2-1; 8 nucleotides agree with TRBD2. This CDR3 is 14 amino acids long. Unmatched junction bases numbered 8, after V lost 4 bases and J lost 9 bases. Per the germline V gene, CDR1 is MRHNA and CDR2 is SNTAGT. The CDR3 DNA reads TGTGCCAGCAGTGTCTCGGGGGGGCTGGGTGAGCAGTTCTTC. Translation: CASSVSGGLGEQFF.

The gene calls are TRBV7-3 and TRBJ1-2, with 12 nucleotides matching TRBD1. J was trimmed by 6 bases and V by 5 bases; bases with no gene match: 22. The CDR3 extends over 20 amino acids. Germline CDR1 is SGHTA and CDR2 is FQGTGA. CDR3 protein: CASSRQGVRPGQGAIDGYTF. The CDR3 nucleotides are TGTGCCAGCAGCCGCCAGGGGGTTCGTCCGGGACAGGGGGCCATTGATGGCTACACCTTC.

This rearrangement joins TRBV5-1 to TRBJ1-2, with D possibly TRBD1 on 5 matching bases. The germline CDR1 and CDR2 sequences are SGHRS and YFSETQ. V was trimmed by 0 bases and J by 9 bases, leaving 15 bases between them. The CDR3 totals 14 residues. As DNA, the CDR3 is TGCGCCAGCAGCTTGGCGGGGGTAGGTGAGAGCTACACCTTC. Its protein is CASSLAGVGESYTF.

The rearrangement links TRBV6-6 to TRBJ2-1, with 11 bases fitting TRBD1. CDR3 length equals 14 residues. Trimming took 6 bases from V and 8 from J; bases not matched to a gene: 6. Germline V gene sequence: CDR1 MNHNY, CDR2 SVGAGI (reference sequence). The CDR3 is CASRPPGQGDEQFF. Written as DNA, the CDR3 is TGTGCCAGCAGACCTCCGGGACAGGGGGATGAGCAGTTCTTC.

CDR3 nucleotide sequence: TGTGCCAGCAAGGGAGGCGCCAGAGCGGATTCCTACGAGCAGTACTTC. This codes for CASKGGARADSYEQYF. This chain links TRBV6-4 with TRBJ2-7; D might be TRBD2 (6 bases). Trimming took 7 bases from V and 1 from J, leaving 20 bases between them. The CDR3 loop spans 16 amino acids. Germline V gene lookup returns CDR1 MRHNA and CDR2 SNTAGT.

The CDR3 region has the DNA TGCGCCAGCAGCTTGGGGACAGGGAATAGCAATCAGCCCCAGCATTTT. Protein: CASSLGTGNSNQPQHF. The V gene is TRBV5-1, the J gene TRBJ1-5, with 8 positions matching TRBD1. V lost 0 bases and J lost 0; bases outside the gene matches: 2. This CDR3 contains 16 residues. Germline loops: CDR1 SGHRS, CDR2 YFSETQ.

The rearrangement links TRBV6-6 to TRBJ1-2; weak D call: TRBD1 (6 bases). The CDR3 is made up of 16 amino acids. CDR1 MNHNY and CDR2 SVGAGI come from the germline V gene (reference sequence). V was pared by 6 bases and J by 6 bases, with 23 bases between. CDR3 sequence (DNA): TGTGCCAGCAGCCCGAACGGGGGGGCTGCCTCCCATGGCTACACCTTC. Translating it yields CASSPNGGAASHGYTF.

The chain joins TRBV19 to TRBJ1-1, with 8 bases identical to TRBD1. The CDR3 is 13 amino acids. Losses at the gene ends were 7 bases for V and 6 bases for J; bases not matched to a gene: 7. Germline assignment: CDR1 LNHDA and CDR2 SQIVND (reference sequence). DNA for the CDR3: TGTGCCAGTAAAGAAGACAGGGGCGCTGAAGCTTTCTTT. Its protein is CASKEDRGAEAFF.

This chain uses TRBV6-4 with TRBJ2-3, with 7 bases that match TRBD2. With V trimmed by 3 bases and J by 1 base, 7 bases remained unmatched. Germline V gene data show CDR1 as MRHNA and CDR2 as SNTAGT. The CDR3 consists of 16 residues. CDR3 DNA sequence: TGTGCCAGCAGTGAGTCGCCTAGCGGTGGCACAGATACGCAGTATTTT. Translating gives CASSESPSGGTDTQYF.

The chain joins TRBV18 to TRBJ2-1, with TRBD1 matching 7 bases. V was pared by 3 bases and J by 2 bases, with 4 bases of the junction left unmatched. The CDR3 spans 15 residues. Germline values: CDR1 KGHSH, CDR2 LQKENI. Here the CDR3 reads CASSPRQGPYNEQFF. CDR3 DNA: TGTGCCAGCTCACCCCGACAGGGACCCTACAATGAGCAGTTCTTC.

V gene TRBV9 combines with J gene TRBJ2-3; TRBD1 agrees at 10 bases. Germline V gene data show CDR1 as SGDLS and CDR2 as YYNGEE. The CDR3 totals 16 residues. Trimming removed 4 bases from V and 3 bases from J; junction bases left unmatched: 8. CDR3 in amino acids: CASSPGRTGGTDTQYF. CDR3 nucleotides: TGTGCCAGCAGCCCAGGCCGGACAGGGGGAACAGATACGCAGTATTTT.

The V call is TRBV5-4, the J call TRBJ1-2; TRBD1 is a possible D gene (6 bases). Germline V gene sequence: CDR1 SGHNT, CDR2 YYREEE (reference sequence). Trimming stripped 4 bases from V and 5 bases from J, with 18 bases between. The CDR3 loop spans 15 amino acids. This CDR3 reads CASSLVGGGGYGYTF. The CDR3 nucleotides read TGTGCCAGCAGCCTTGTAGGGGGGGGAGGATATGGCTACACCTTC.

J is TRBJ1-2 and V is TRBV7-2, with 10 bases identical to TRBD1. Germline CDR1 and CDR2: SGHTA and FQGNSA. J was trimmed by 7 bases and V by 5 bases; bases with no gene match: 4. This CDR3 contains 13 residues. CDR3 residues: CASSPDRGLGYTF. CDR3 in DNA: TGTGCCAGCAGCCCCGACAGGGGGCTTGGCTACACCTTC.

The genes are TRBV5-4 and TRBJ2-1, with unresolved D. Germline CDR1 and CDR2: SGHNT and YYREEE (reference sequence). Deletions cut 0 bases from V and 2 bases from J, with 15 bases between. This CDR3 comprises 17 residues. CDR3 sequence reads: CASSLGGQAGTYNEQFF. In DNA form, the CDR3 reads TGTGCCAGCAGCTTGGGAGGTCAAGCCGGCACCTACAATGAGCAGTTCTTC.

The chain employs TRBV2 and TRBJ1-3, with 7 bases matching TRBD1. This CDR3 is 15 amino acids long. The germline gives CDR1 SNHLY, CDR2 FYNNEI. V lost 2 bases, J lost 4 bases, and 5 bases stayed unmatched. The CDR3 sequence is CASSEWQGGGNTIYF. CDR3 in DNA: TGTGCCAGCAGTGAATGGCAGGGGGGCGGAAACACCATATATTTT. The complete variable domain, with remaining parts taken from reference TRBV2 and TRBJ1-3, reads EPEVTQTPSHQVTQMGQEVILRCVPISNHLYFYWYRQILGQKVEFLVSFYNNEISEKSEIFDDQFSVERPDGSNFTLKIRSTKLEDSAMYFCASSEWQGGGNTIYFGEGSWLTVV.

The chain links TRBV14 to TRBJ1-4; no definite D call. Per the germline V gene, CDR1 is SGHDN and CDR2 is FVKESK. Between the trimmed V and J ends, which lost 4 bases and 8 bases, there was a span of 17 bases. CDR3 size: 15 residues. In DNA, the CDR3 is TGTGCCAGCAGCCTGCGATCGGCCTTGAGGGAAAAACTGTTTTTT. Translating it yields CASSLRSALREKLFF.

This clone was detected a few times. J is TRBJ2-7 and V is TRBV6-5, with 9 bases matching TRBD1. Germline V lookup: CDR1 MNHEY, CDR2 SVGAGI. The trim removed 5 bases at V and 2 bases at J, leaving 4 bases unmatched. This CDR3 is 14 amino acids long. CDR3 in DNA: TGTGCCAGCAGTAGGGACAGGGTTACCTACGAGCAGTACTTC. It translates to CASSRDRVTYEQYF.

The J gene is TRBJ2-2, the V gene TRBV19; D perhaps matches TRBD1 (6 bases). Germline CDR1 reads LNHDA; CDR2 reads SQIVND (reference sequence). This CDR3 contains 16 residues. V was trimmed by 3 bases and J by 2 bases, leaving 13 bases between them. CDR3 sequence (DNA): TGTGCCAGTAGTATTACGCCAGGGGTCAACACCGGGGAGCTGTTTTTT. This codes for CASSITPGVNTGELFF.

The chain links TRBV7-8 to TRBJ1-5; TRBD1 agrees at 7 bases. The CDR3 covers 14 residues. CDR1 and CDR2 (germline): SGHVS, FQNEAQ. Trimming at V came to 3 bases and at J to 7 bases, leaving 6 bases not matched to a gene. The CDR3 DNA is TGTGCCAGCAGCTTCAACAGGGGCCGCCAGCCCCAGCATTTT. It yields the protein CASSFNRGRQPQHF.

The chain has TRBV11-3 and TRBJ1-3, with D unresolved. V shed 1 base and J shed 0 bases, with 4 bases lying between them. Germline CDR1 and CDR2: SGHNT and YENEEA. The CDR3 extends over 14 amino acids. CDR3 protein: CASSLGISGNTIYF. The CDR3 nucleotides read TGTGCCAGCAGCTTAGGTATCTCTGGAAACACCATATATTTT.

The V call is TRBV21-1, the J call TRBJ2-7; the tabulated D call, TRBD1, remains unverified against the DNA. TRBV21-1 is noted as a pseudogene. This CDR3 has 18 amino acids. CDR3 region: CASSNPNEDSASSYEQYF. Written as DNA, the CDR3 is TGTGCCAGCAGCAACCCCAATGAGGACAGCGCCAGCTCCTACGAGCAGTACTTC.